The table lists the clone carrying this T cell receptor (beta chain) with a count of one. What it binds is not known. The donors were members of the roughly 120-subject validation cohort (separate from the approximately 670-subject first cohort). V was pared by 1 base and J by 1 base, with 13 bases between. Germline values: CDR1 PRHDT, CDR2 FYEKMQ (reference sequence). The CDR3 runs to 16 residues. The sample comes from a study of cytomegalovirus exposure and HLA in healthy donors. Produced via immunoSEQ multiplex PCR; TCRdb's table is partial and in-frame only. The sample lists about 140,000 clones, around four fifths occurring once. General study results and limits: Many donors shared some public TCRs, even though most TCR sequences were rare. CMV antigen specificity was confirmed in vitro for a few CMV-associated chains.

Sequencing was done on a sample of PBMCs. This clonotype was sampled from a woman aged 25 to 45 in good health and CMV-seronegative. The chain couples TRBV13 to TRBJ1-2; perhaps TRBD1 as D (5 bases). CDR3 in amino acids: CASSLDPGLSNYGYTF. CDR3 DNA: TGTGCCAGCAGCTTAGACCCGGGACTGAGTAACTATGGCTACACCTTC.